Given below is one T cell receptor beta chain in context. Its target is unknown. TCRdb itself ran the 5' RACE reads through MiXCR, one entry per CDR3 protein. Among 500,000 or so distinct CDR3 sequences, 12% to 15% were seen once, and the ten largest hold about 0.54%. The V and J ends lost 1 base and 4 bases respectively, with 13 bases between them. CDR3 length equals 15 residues. Germline V gene lookup returns CDR1 KGHSH and CDR2 LQKENI. This sample stems from a study of identical twins. Findings and limits, study-wide: Insertions were fewer in abundant cord blood beta clonotypes, whereas memory repertoires showed none of this pattern. The study found excess low generation probability among twin-shared out-of-frame alpha sequences.

This same sample was also taken into another study, of yellow fever vaccine responses in identical twins.

Source material: CD4+ T cells sorted from blood. J is TRBJ2-5 and V is TRBV18; a weak D match, TRBD2 (7 bases). This receptor was taken from a woman aged 18-30 years in good health. The DNA of the CDR3 is TGTGCCAGCTCACCACTGGGGGGCGGGGGAGAGACCCAGTACTTC. It encodes CASSPLGGGGETQYF.